This TCR beta chain was documented in a study of immune cell composition in non-small cell lung cancer. Normal lung was sampled as far from the tumour as possible, at least 3 cm. Study-wide points: Adenocarcinomas with higher top tumour-associated clone frequency had more reactive TILs.

CDR3 length equals 17 residues. V lost 6 bases to trimming and J lost 0 bases, with 18 bases between them. Germline-derived CDR1 and CDR2 are LNHDA and SQIVND (reference sequence). Some clones are missing from TCRdb's copy, which holds only in-frame ones; the method was immunoSEQ multiplex PCR. The sample holds 7,500 to 10,000 clones, roughly 77% seen once. For this clone: Its antigen is still unknown.

The source is a human donor with non-small cell lung cancer. The chain is built from TRBV19 and TRBJ1-5, with D possibly matching TRBD1 (5 bases). What was sequenced was non-adjacent lung tissue. CDR3 nucleotide sequence: TGTGCCAGTAGCCTTATAGCCACAGGAGATAGCAATCAGCCCCAGCATTTT. Amino acids: CASSLIATGDSNQPQHF.